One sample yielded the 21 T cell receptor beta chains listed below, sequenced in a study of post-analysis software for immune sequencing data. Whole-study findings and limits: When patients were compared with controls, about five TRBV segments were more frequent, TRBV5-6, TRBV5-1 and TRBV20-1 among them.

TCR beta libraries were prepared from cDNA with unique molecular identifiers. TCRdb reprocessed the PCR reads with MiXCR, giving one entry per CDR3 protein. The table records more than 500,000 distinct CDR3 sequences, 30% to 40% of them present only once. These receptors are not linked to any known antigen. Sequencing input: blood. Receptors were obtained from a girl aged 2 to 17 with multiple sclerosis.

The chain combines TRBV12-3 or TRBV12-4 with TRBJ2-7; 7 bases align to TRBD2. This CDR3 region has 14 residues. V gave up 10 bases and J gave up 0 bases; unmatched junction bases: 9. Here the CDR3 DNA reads TGTGCCACCAGGAGGGACTACAACTCCTACGAGCAGTACTTC. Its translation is CATRRDYNSYEQYF.

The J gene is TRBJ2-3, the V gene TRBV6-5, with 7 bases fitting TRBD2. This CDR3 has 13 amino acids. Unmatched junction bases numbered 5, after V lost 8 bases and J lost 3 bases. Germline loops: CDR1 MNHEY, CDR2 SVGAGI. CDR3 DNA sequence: TGTGCCAGCCGAAGCGGGGCGACAGATACGCAGTATTTT. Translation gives CASRSGATDTQYF.

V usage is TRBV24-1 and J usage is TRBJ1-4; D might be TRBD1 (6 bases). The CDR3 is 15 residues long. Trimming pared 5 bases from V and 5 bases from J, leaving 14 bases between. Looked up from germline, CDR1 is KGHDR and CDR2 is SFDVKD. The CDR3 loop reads CATSGLQGPNEKLFF. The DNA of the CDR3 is TGTGCCACCAGTGGGCTACAGGGTCCCAATGAAAAACTGTTTTTT.

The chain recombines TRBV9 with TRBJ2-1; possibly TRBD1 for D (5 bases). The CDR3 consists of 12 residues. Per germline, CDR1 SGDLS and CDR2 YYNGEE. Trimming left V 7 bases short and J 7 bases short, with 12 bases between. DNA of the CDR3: TGTGCCAGCGCCCCAGGGTATAATGAGCAGTTCTTC. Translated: CASAPGYNEQFF.

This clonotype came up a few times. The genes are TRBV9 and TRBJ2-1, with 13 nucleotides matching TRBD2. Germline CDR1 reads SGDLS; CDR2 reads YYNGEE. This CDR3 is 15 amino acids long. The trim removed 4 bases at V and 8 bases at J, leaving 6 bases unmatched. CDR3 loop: CASSILAGGPDEQFF. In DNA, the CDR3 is TGTGCCAGCAGCATACTAGCGGGGGGGCCGGATGAGCAGTTCTTC.

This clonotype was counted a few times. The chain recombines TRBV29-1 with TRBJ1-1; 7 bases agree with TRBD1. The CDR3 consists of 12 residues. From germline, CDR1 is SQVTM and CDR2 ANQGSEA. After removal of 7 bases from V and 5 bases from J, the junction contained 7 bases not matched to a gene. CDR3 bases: TGCAGCGCCGGACAGGCGGGGACTGAAGCTTTCTTT. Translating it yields CSAGQAGTEAFF.

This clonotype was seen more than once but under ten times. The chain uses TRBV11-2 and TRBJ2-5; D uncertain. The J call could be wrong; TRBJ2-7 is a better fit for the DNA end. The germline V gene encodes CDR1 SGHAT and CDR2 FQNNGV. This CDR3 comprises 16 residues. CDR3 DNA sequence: TGTGCCAGCAGCGTCCGACGGTTCACGGCTTTCCACGAGCAGTACTTC. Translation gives CASSVRRFTAFHEQYF.

CDR3 loop: CASRAGDYEQYF. In DNA, the CDR3 is TGTGCCAGCAGAGCAGGGGACTACGAGCAGTACTTC. The gene calls are TRBV2 and TRBJ2-7; D is perhaps TRBD1 (6 bases). Germline-derived CDR1 and CDR2 are SNHLY and FYNNEI. The V gene lost 6 bases and the J gene lost 3 bases, with 9 bases spanning the gap. This CDR3 comprises 12 residues.

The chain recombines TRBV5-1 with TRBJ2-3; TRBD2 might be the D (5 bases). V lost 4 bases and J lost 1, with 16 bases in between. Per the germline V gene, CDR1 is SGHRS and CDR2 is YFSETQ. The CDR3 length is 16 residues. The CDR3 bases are TGCGCCAGCAGCGAGACACGGGGTACCCGCACAGATACGCAGTATTTT. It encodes CASSETRGTRTDTQYF.

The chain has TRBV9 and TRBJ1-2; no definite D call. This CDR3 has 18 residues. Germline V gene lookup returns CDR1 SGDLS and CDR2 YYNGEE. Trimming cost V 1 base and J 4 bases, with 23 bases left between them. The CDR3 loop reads CASSVPSVLSKGFYGYTF. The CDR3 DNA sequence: TGTGCCAGCAGCGTACCCTCAGTTTTGTCGAAGGGCTTCTATGGCTACACCTTC.

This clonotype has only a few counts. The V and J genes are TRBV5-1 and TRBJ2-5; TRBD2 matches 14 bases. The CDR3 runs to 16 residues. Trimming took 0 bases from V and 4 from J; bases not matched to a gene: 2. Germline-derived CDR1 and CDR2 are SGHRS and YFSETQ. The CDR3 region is CASSLEGTSGGETQYF. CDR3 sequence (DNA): TGCGCCAGCAGCTTGGAGGGGACTAGCGGGGGAGAGACCCAGTACTTC.

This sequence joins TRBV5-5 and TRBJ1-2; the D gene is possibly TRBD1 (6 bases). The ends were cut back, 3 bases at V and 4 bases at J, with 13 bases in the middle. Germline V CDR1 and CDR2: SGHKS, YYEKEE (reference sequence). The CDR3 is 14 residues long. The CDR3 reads CASSWGPGAYGYTF. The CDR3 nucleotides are TGTGCCAGCAGCTGGGGGCCGGGGGCCTATGGCTACACCTTC.

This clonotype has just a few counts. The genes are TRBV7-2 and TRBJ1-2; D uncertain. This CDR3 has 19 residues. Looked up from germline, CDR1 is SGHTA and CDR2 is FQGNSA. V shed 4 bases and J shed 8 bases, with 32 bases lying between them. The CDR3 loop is CASSSSVPSPQLWRSGYTF. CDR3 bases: TGTGCCAGCAGCTCCTCGGTCCCATCTCCCCAACTATGGAGGTCGGGCTACACCTTC.

The chain's CDR3 is CSASGGQYEQYF. The CDR3 bases are TGCAGTGCTAGCGGGGGGCAGTACGAGCAGTACTTC. The genes are TRBV20-1 and TRBJ2-7, with a tentative D call TRBD2 (7 bases). Germline CDR1 DFQATT, CDR2 SNEGSKA (reference sequence). The CDR3 has 12 residues. The germline V and J ends were trimmed by 3 bases and 4 bases, with 10 bases remaining between them.

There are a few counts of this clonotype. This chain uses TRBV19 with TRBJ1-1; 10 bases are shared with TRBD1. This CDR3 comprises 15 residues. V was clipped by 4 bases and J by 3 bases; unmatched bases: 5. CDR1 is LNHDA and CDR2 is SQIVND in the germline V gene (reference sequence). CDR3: CASSSRDRGYTEAFF. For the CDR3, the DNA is TGTGCCAGTAGTAGCCGGGACAGGGGCTACACTGAAGCTTTCTTT.

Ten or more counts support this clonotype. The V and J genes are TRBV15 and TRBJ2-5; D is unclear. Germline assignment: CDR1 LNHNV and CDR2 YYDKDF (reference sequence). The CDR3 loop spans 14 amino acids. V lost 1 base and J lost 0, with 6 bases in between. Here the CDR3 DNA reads TGTGCCACCAGCAGAGGTCCGAACCAAGAGACCCAGTACTTC. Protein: CATSRGPNQETQYF.

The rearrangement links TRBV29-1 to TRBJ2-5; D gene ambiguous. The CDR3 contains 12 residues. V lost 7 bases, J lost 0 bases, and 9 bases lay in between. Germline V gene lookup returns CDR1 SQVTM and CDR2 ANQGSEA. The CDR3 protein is CSGAQHQETQYF. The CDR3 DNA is TGCAGCGGTGCGCAGCACCAAGAGACCCAGTACTTC.

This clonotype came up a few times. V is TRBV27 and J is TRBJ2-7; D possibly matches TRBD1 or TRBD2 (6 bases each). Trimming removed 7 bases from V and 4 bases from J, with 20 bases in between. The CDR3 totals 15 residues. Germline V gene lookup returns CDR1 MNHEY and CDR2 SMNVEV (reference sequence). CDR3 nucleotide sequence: TGTGCCAGCACCCTGAGGGGGAGGACGGGATACGAGCAGTACTTC. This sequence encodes CASTLRGRTGYEQYF.

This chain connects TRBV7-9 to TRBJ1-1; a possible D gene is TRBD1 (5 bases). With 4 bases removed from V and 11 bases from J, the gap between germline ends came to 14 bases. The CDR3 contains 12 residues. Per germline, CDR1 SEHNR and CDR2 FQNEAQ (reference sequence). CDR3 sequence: CASSSGQGQAFF. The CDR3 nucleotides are TGTGCCAGCAGCTCCGGCCAGGGTCAGGCTTTCTTT.

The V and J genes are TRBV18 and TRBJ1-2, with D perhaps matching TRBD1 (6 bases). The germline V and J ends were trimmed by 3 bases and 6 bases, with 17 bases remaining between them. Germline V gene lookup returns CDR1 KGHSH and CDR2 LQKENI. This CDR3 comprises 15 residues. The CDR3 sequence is CASSPRQESTDGYTF. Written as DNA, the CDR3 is TGTGCCAGCTCACCCCGACAGGAGTCCACCGATGGCTACACCTTC.

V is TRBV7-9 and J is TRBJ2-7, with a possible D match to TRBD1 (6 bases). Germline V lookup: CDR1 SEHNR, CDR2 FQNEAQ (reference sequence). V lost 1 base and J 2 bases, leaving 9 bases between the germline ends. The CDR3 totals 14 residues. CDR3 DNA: TGTGCCAGCAGCTTAGGGGACAAGCCCTACGAGCAGTACTTC. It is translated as CASSLGDKPYEQYF.